A single sample is the source of the 13 T cell receptor beta chains below, sequenced in a study of cytomegalovirus exposure and HLA in healthy donors. The PCR made use of 60 Vbeta and 13 Jbeta primers. The data were produced by immunoSEQ multiplex PCR, yet TCRdb's version contains in-frame clones alone and is incomplete. Among 150,000 to 200,000 clones listed, around 75% were seen once. The sample taken for sequencing was PBMCs. Every receptor here comes from a male donor in good health and CMV-seronegative.

The chain joins TRBV7-9 to TRBJ2-1; D not certain. Germline-derived CDR1 and CDR2 are SEHNR and FQNEAQ (reference sequence). This CDR3 has 11 residues. V shed 4 bases and J shed 8 bases, with 6 bases lying between them. The CDR3 DNA reads TGTGCCAGCAGCTCAGGCGATGAGCAGTTCTTC. Translated: CASSSGDEQFF.

V gene TRBV30 combines with J gene TRBJ1-3; no definite D call. Germline CDR1 reads GTSNPN; CDR2 reads SVGIG (reference sequence). Trimming pared 4 bases from V and 4 bases from J, leaving 14 bases between. CDR3 length equals 14 residues. The DNA of the CDR3 is TGTGCCTGGACCGTGGACTTCGGGGGAAACACCATATATTTT. Its translation is CAWTVDFGGNTIYF.

The chain carries TRBV28 and TRBJ1-3; D is undetermined. V gave up 7 bases and J gave up 0 bases, with 22 bases separating them. CDR1 and CDR2 from the germline V gene are MDHEN and SYDVKM. CDR3 length: 18 amino acids. The CDR3 DNA follows: TGTGCCAGCACCCCGGGAGGCACACAAGCCGGCTCTGGAAACACCATATATTTT. This encodes CASTPGGTQAGSGNTIYF.

The rearrangement joins TRBV5-4 to TRBJ2-3; 12 bases are a match to TRBD2. The CDR3 is 17 residues long. CDR1 is SGHNT, CDR2 YYREEE, per germline (reference sequence). After removal of 5 bases from V and 0 bases from J, the junction contained 7 bases not matched to a gene. The chain's CDR3 is CASRLGLAGISTDTQYF. CDR3 DNA sequence: TGTGCCAGCAGACTCGGACTAGCGGGGATAAGCACAGATACGCAGTATTTT.

The V call is TRBV11-2, the J call TRBJ2-1, with D possibly TRBD1 on 6 matching bases. Germline loops: CDR1 SGHAT, CDR2 FQNNGV. The CDR3 has 17 amino acids. V gave up 2 bases and J gave up 8 bases, with 22 bases separating them. DNA for the CDR3: TGTGCCAGCAGCTTAATCGGTGCTGCGACAGGAAGGTATGAGCAGTTCTTC. Protein: CASSLIGAATGRYEQFF.

V is TRBV4-2 and J is TRBJ2-2; tentative D call: TRBD1 (5 bases). Trimming left V 0 bases short and J 1 base short, with 12 bases between. CDR1 and CDR2 from the germline V gene are LGHNA and YNFKEQ. The CDR3 runs to 17 residues. The CDR3 nucleotides read TGTGCCAGCAGCCAAGATTGGCAGGGCTGGAACACCGGGGAGCTGTTTTTT. Amino acids: CASSQDWQGWNTGELFF.

This clone was seen once. Other DNA variants within this sample encode the same CDR3. The chain couples TRBV19 to TRBJ2-6; a possible D gene is TRBD2 (6 bases). Germline CDR1 LNHDA, CDR2 SQIVND (reference sequence). Trimming pared 6 bases from V and 2 bases from J, leaving 8 bases between. The CDR3 extends over 14 amino acids. CDR3 sequence: CASSPGAGANVLTF. The DNA of the CDR3 is TGTGCCAGTAGCCCGGGGGCTGGGGCCAACGTCCTGACTTTC. Full variable domain (rest looked up from reference TRBV19 and TRBJ2-6): DGGITQSPKYLFRKEGQNVTLSCEQNLNHDAMYWYRQDPGQGLRLIYYSQIVNDFQKGDIAEGYSVSREKKESFPLTVTSAQKNPTAFYLCASSPGAGANVLTFGAGSRLTVL.

The rearrangement joins TRBV5-1 to TRBJ1-1; 8 bases are shared with TRBD1. Germline CDR1 and CDR2: SGHRS and YFSETQ. The CDR3 sequence is 12 residues long. V dropped 4 bases and J dropped 6; count of bases not matched to a gene: 2. In DNA form, the CDR3 reads TGCGCCAGCAGCGGACAGGGCGCTGAAGCTTTCTTT. Translation: CASSGQGAEAFF. Full variable domain (rest looked up from reference TRBV5-1 and TRBJ1-1): KAGVTQTPRYLIKTRGQQVTLSCSPISGHRSVSWYQQTPGQGLQFLFEYFSETQRNKGNFPGRFSGRQFSNSRSEMNVSTLELGDSALYLCASSGQGAEAFFGQGTRLTVV.

V usage is TRBV5-1 and J usage is TRBJ2-7; 7 positions agree with TRBD2. This CDR3 comprises 15 residues. V was pared by 4 bases and J by 3 bases, with 10 bases of the junction left unmatched. Germline V gene sequence: CDR1 SGHRS, CDR2 YFSETQ. The CDR3 DNA sequence: TGCGCCAGCAGCACCCAGGGAGGGTTCGACTACGAGCAGTACTTC. It is translated as CASSTQGGFDYEQYF.

This clone appeared a single time. Other DNA sequences in the same sample also yield this CDR3. This sequence joins TRBV18 and TRBJ1-4; the D gene is possibly TRBD1 (6 bases). CDR1 and CDR2 (germline): KGHSH, LQKENI. This CDR3 has 14 residues. V lost 4 bases and J 7 bases, leaving 13 bases between the germline ends. The CDR3 region has the DNA TGTGCCAGCTCACAAACAGGGTTAGGTGAAAAACTGTTTTTT. This encodes CASSQTGLGEKLFF.

The V gene is TRBV5-1, the J gene TRBJ2-3; TRBD2 is a possible D gene (5 bases). Trimming shortened V by 4 bases and J by 3 bases, and 24 bases separated the two germline ends. Per germline, CDR1 SGHRS and CDR2 YFSETQ. The CDR3 is made up of 18 amino acids. The CDR3 reads CASSSFVLVNPKTDTQYF. The CDR3 coding sequence is TGCGCCAGCAGCAGCTTTGTACTAGTTAATCCAAAGACAGATACGCAGTATTTT.

This chain joins TRBV27 and TRBJ1-2; maybe TRBD1 (6 bases). CDR1 MNHEY and CDR2 SMNVEV come from the germline V gene (reference sequence). Trimming stripped 7 bases from V and 8 bases from J, with 20 bases between. This CDR3 is 14 amino acids long. In DNA, the CDR3 is TGTGCCAGCATCCTAAGGGAGGGGGTAGGCGGCTACACCTTC. Amino acid sequence: CASILREGVGGYTF.

V gene TRBV5-4 combines with J gene TRBJ2-7; 9 bases match TRBD1. The length of the CDR3 is 15 residues. Germline values: CDR1 SGHNT, CDR2 YYREEE (reference sequence). With 4 bases clipped from V and 3 bases from J, the junction kept 8 bases outside the gene matches. CDR3 protein: CASSPAGTGSYEQYF. In DNA, the CDR3 is TGTGCCAGCAGCCCGGCCGGGACAGGGAGCTACGAGCAGTACTTC.